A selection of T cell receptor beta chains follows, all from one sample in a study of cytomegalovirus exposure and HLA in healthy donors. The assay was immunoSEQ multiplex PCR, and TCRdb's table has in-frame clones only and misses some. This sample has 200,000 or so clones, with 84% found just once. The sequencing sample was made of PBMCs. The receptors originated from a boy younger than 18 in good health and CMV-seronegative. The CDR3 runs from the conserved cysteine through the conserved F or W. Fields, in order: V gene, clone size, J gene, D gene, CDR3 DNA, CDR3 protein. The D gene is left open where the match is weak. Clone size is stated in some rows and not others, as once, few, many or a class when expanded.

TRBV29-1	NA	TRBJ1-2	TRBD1	TGCAGCGTTGGGGACAGATTCTCAGCTAACTATGGCTACACCTTC	CSVGDRFSANYGYTF
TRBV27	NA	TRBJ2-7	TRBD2	TGTGCCAGCAGTTTATTTAGCGGGAGAATTTACGAGCAGTACTTC	CASSLFSGRIYEQYF
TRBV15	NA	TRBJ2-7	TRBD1	TGTGCCACCAGCATGGGGGGACAGGGGAGGGAGCAGTACTTC	CATSMGGQGREQYF
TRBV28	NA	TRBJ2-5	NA	TGTGCCAGCAGTTTATTCCACAGGCAAGAGACCCAGTACTTC	CASSLFHRQETQYF
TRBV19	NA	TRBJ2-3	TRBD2	TGTGCCAGCGGAGTGACTAGCGGCAGGCAGTATTTT	CASGVTSGRQYF
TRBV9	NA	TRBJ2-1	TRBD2	TGTGCCAGCAGCGTAGAGTTTGGACTAGCGGGATTCAATGAGCAGTTCTTC	CASSVEFGLAGFNEQFF
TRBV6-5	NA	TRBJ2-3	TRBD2	TGTGCCAGCAGCGGACTAGCGGGAGGCACAGATACGCAGTATTTT	CASSGLAGGTDTQYF
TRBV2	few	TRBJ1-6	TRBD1	TGTGCCAGCAGTGAAGCGCTCGCAGGGGGGAATTCACCCCTCCACTTT	CASSEALAGGNSPLHF
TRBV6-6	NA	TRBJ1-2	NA	TGTGCCAGCAGTTTATTAACAGGATCCTACGTCTATGGCTACACCTTC	CASSLLTGSYVYGYTF
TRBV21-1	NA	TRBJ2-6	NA	TGTGCCAGCAGCAGGAACAGGGCCCCTGGGGCCAACGTCCTGACTTTC	CASSRNRAPGANVLTF
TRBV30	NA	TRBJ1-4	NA	TGTGCCTGGAGTGTACTGAGGGAAAAACTGTTTTTT	CAWSVLREKLFF
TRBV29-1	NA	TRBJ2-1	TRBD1	TGCAGCGTTGAAGACTCCGGGACAGACTACAATGAGCAGTTCTTC	CSVEDSGTDYNEQFF
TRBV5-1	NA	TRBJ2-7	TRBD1	TGCGCCAGCAGCTTGGGGACAGGGGAGATCCCCTACGAGCAGTACTTC	CASSLGTGEIPYEQYF
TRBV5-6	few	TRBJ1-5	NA	TGTGCCAGCAGCTTGGGACTGAACAATCAGCCCCAGCATTTT	CASSLGLNNQPQHF
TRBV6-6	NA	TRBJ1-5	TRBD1	TGTGCCAGCAGTTTCCGGGACAGGGGACGTGGGCCCCAGCATTTT	CASSFRDRGRGPQHF
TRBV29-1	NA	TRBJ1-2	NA	TGCAGCGTCGTTCCGGGAGTTCTAGGGGGCTACACCTTC	CSVVPGVLGGYTF
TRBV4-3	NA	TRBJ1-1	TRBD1	TGCGCCAGCAGCCAAGACCCAGGGGGCCTGAACACTGAAGCTTTCTTT	CASSQDPGGLNTEAFF
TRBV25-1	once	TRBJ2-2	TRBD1	TGTGCCAGCAGCCCGAACAGGGGGCAGGGGGCCGGGGAGCTGTTTTTT	CASSPNRGQGAGELFF
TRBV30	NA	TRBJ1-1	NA	TGTGCCTTGGGGGTCAGCAGGGGCGCTTTCTTT	CALGVSRGAFF
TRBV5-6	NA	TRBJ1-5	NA	TGTGCCAGCAGCTTGCTCGGGGGGCGGGAACGGGGACAGCCCCAGCATTTT	CASSLLGGRERGQPQHF
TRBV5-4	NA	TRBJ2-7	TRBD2	TGTGCCAGCAGCGATGGGGGGGGGACCTACGAGCAGTACTTC	CASSDGGGTYEQYF
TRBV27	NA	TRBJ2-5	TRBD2	TGTGCCTCCAGACCGTTATGGACTAGCGGGGGGTGGAGTCAAGAGACCCAGTACTTC	CASRPLWTSGGWSQETQYF
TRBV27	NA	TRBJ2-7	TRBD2	TGTGCCAGCAGTCAACGCGGGAGTAAGTACGAGCAGTACTTC	CASSQRGSKYEQYF
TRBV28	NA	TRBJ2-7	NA	TGTGCCAGTGTCTCCTCAGGGAAAGGCTACGAGCAGTACTTC	CASVSSGKGYEQYF
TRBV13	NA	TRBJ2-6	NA	TGTGCCAGCAGCTTAGTAGGGGCAAGGGGGGCCAACGTCCTGACTTTC	CASSLVGARGANVLTF
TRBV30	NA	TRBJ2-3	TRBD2	TGTGCCTGGAGTGTACCTAGCGGGGCGGGGGGGGTGCAGTATTTT	CAWSVPSGAGGVQYF
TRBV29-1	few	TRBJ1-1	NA	TGCAGCCCACTAGAGCTAGATCTTGAAGCTTTCTTT	CSPLELDLEAFF
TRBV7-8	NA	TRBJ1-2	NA	TGTGCCAGCAGCCTAGGGGGTACAGGGGGCTACACCTTC	CASSLGGTGGYTF
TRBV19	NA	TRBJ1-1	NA	TGTGCCAGTAGTATCCCGGGGGGCGGATGCACTGAAGCTTTCTTT	CASSIPGGGCTEAFF
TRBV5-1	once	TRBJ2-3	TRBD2	TGCGCCAGCAGCTTGGGTGGGAGGGCTGAAGATACGCAGTATTTT	CASSLGGRAEDTQYF
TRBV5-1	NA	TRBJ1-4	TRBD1	TGCGCCAGCAGCCCGGAGGGGTCAGTCAGCCAGGGGGGCCGAAAACTGTTTTTT	CASSPEGSVSQGGRKLFF
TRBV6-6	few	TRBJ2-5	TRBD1	TGTGCCAGCAGTTACTTCGGACAGGGAGGAATAGAGACCCAGTACTTC	CASSYFGQGGIETQYF
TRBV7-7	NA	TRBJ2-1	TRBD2	TGTGCTAGCAGCTTAGGCGGGGGGCCAGTGAATGAGCAGTTCTTC	CASSLGGGPVNEQFF
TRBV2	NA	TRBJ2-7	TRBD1	TGTGCCAGCGATAGAGGGGGCGAAACCTACGAGCAGTACTTC	CASDRGGETYEQYF
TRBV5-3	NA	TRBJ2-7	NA	TGTGCCAGAAGCTTGGATAGGGGCGGAGCCATCTACGAGCAGTACTTC	CARSLDRGGAIYEQYF
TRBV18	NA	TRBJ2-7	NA	TGTGCCAGCTCCGCGAGGAGCCCCTACGAGCAGTACTTC	CASSARSPYEQYF
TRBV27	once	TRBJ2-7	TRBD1	TGTGCCAGCAGTGGACGACAGGGGGCCGCCAGCTCCTACGAGCAGTACTTC	CASSGRQGAASSYEQYF